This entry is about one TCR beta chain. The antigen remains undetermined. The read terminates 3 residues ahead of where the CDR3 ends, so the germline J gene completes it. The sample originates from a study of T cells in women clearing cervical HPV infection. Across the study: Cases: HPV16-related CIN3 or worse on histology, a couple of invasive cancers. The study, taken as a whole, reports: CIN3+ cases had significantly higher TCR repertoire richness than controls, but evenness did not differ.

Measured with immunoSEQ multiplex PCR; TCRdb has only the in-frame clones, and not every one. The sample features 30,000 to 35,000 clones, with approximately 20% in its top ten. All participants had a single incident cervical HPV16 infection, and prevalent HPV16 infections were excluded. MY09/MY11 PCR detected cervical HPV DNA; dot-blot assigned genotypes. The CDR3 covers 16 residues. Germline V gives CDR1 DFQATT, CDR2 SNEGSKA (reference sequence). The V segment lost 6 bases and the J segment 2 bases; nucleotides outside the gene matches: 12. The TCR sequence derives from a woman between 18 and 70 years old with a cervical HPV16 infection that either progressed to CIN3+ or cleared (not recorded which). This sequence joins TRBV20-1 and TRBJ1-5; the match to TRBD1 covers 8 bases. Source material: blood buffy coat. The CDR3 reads CSAPDRGESGNQPQHF. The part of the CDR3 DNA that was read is TGCAGTGCACCCGACAGGGGAGAGTCAGGCAATCAGCCC.